This T cell receptor (beta chain) derives from a study of OX40 agonist ivuxolimab in advanced cancers. Study-wide background: Previous treatment with anti-PD-1, anti-PD-L1 or anti-CTLA-4 therapy was allowed; about 37% had received some.

Measured with immunoSEQ multiplex PCR; TCRdb has only the in-frame clones, and not every one. Of 25,000 to 30,000 clones in the sample, around 86% are singletons; the top ten hold about a fifth. Study-level findings and limits: By week 6 at 0.1 to 3.0 mg/kg, blood CD4+ and CD8+ T cells had expanded clonally. Average numbers of expanded clones were greater in CD8+ T cells than in CD4+.

The CDR3 loop spans 15 amino acids. On this clone: As yet, its antigen is unknown.

Baseline, cycle 4 day 1, and cycle 7 day 1 were the blood sampling points. V usage is TRBV21-1 and J usage is TRBJ2-5; the D call in the table, TRBD1, was not verified against the DNA. TRBV21-1 corresponds to a pseudogene. The receptor's source is an adult with an advanced solid tumor such as melanoma, head and neck, liver or kidney cancer. Here the sequenced sample was CD4+ or CD8+ T cells sorted from blood, taken in a trial of the OX40 agonist ivuxolimab. CDR3 amino acids: CASSKAYLQGRTQYF. DNA for the CDR3: TGTGCCAGCAGCAAAGCTTACCTACAGGGTCGGACCCAGTACTTC.